This section outlines one T cell receptor (beta chain) sequence together with its context. This sample is part of a study of blood T cell repertoires in COVID-19. Looking at the study overall: Samples representing acute and convalescent COVID-19 were sourced from the United States, Italy and Spain. PBMCs, B-cell-depleted T cells, or T cells provided the cDNA or gDNA that made up the material.

This CDR3 contains 15 residues. Germline CDR1 is KGHDR and CDR2 is SFDVKD. The germline V and J ends were trimmed by 7 bases and 3 bases, with 16 bases remaining between them. Sequencing used immunoSEQ multiplex PCR; TCRdb keeps in-frame clones, though not all of them. Of over 85,000 clones listed, around nine tenths are singletons. The source is a woman of 80 years or more with active COVID-19. The specimen was peripheral blood. This rearrangement joins TRBV24-1 to TRBJ2-3; a possible D gene is TRBD1 (7 bases). CDR3 in amino acids: CATRGPRGRTDTQYF. The CDR3 DNA sequence: TGTGCCACCAGGGGGCCCAGGGGGAGGACAGATACGCAGTATTTT.